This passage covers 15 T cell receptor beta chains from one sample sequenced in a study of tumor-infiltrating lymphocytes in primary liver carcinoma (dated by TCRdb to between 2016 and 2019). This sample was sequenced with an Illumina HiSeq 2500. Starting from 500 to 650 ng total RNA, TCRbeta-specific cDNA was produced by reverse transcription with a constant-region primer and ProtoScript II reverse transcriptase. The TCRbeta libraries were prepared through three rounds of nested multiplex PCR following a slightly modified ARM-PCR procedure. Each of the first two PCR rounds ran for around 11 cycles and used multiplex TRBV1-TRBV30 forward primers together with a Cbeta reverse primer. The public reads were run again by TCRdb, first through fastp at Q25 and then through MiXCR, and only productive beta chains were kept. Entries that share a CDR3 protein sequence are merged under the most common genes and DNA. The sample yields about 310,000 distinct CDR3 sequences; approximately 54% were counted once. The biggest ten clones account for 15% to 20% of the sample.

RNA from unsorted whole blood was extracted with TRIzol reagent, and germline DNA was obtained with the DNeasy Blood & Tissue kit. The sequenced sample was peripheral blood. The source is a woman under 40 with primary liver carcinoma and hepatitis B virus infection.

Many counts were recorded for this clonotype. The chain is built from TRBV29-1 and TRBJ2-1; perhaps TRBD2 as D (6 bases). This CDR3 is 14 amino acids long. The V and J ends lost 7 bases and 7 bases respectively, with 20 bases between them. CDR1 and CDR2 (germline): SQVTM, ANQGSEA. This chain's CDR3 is CSGGVAGRGNEQFF. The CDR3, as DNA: TGCAGCGGGGGGGTCGCGGGAAGGGGAAATGAGCAGTTCTTC.

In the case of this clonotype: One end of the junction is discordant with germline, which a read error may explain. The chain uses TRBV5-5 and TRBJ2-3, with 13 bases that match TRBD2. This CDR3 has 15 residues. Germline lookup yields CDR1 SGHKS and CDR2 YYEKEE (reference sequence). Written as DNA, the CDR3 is TGTGCCAGCAGCTGGACTAGCGGGGGTTCGGATACGCAGTGTTTT. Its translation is CASSWTSGGSDTQCF.

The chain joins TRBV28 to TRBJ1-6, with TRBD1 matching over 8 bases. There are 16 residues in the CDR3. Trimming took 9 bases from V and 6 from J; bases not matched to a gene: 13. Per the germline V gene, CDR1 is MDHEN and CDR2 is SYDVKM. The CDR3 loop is CASSTFRTGRNSPLHF. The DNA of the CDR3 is TGTGCCAGTTCGACATTCAGGACAGGGCGTAATTCACCCCTCCACTTT. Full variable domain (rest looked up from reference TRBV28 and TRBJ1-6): DVKVTQSSRYLVKRTGEKVFLECVQDMDHENMFWYRQDPGLGLRLIYFSYDVKMKEKGDIPEGYSVSREKKERFSLILESASTNQTSMYLCASSTFRTGRNSPLHFGNGTRLTVT.

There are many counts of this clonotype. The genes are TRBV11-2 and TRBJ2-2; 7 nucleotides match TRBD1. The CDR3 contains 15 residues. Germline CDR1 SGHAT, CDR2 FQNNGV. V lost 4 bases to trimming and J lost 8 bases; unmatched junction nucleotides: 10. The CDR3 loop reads CASSYIQGLGGELFF. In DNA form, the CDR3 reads TGTGCCAGCAGCTATATACAGGGGCTTGGGGGGGAGCTGTTTTTT. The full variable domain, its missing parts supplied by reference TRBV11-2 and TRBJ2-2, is EAGVAQSPRYKIIEKRQSVAFWCNPISGHATLYWYQQILGQGPKLLIQFQNNGVVDDSQLPKDRFSAERLKGVDSTLKIQPAKLEDSAVYLCASSYIQGLGGELFFGEGSRLTVL.

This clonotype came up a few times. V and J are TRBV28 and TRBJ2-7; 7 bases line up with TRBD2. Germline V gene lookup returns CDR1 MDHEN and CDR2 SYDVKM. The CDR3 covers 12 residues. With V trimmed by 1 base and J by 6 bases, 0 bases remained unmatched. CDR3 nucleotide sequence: TGTGCCAGCAGTTTATTAGCGGGCGAGCAGTACTTC. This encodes CASSLLAGEQYF.

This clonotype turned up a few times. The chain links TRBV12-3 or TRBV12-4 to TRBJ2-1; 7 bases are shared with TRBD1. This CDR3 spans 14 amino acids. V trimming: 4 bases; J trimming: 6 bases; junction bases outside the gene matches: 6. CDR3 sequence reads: CASSYGQVRNEQFF. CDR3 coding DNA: TGTGCCAGCAGTTACGGACAGGTCCGCAATGAGCAGTTCTTC.

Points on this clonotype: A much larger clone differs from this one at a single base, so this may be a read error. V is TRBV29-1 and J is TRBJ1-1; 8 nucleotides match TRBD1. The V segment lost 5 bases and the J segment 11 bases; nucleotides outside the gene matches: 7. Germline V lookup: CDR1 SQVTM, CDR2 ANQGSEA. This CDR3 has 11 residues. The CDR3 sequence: CSVYAQGEAFF. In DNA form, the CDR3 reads TGCAGCGTTTACGCACAGGGGGAGGCTTTCTTT.

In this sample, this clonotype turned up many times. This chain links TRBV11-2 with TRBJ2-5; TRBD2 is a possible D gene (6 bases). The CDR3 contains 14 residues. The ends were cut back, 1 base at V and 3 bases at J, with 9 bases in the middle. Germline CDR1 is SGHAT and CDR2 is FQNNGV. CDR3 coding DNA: TGTGCCAGCAGCTTAGCGGGAGTGAAAGAGACCCAGTACTTC. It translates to CASSLAGVKETQYF. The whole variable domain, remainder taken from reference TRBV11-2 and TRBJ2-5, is EAGVAQSPRYKIIEKRQSVAFWCNPISGHATLYWYQQILGQGPKLLIQFQNNGVVDDSQLPKDRFSAERLKGVDSTLKIQPAKLEDSAVYLCASSLAGVKETQYFGPGTRLLVL.

Here the CDR3 DNA reads TGTGCCAGCAGAGGGGCCAAAAACATTCAGTACTTC. It is translated as CASRGAKNIQYF. The J gene is TRBJ2-4, the V gene TRBV6-1; D not certain. Germline CDR1 and CDR2: MNHNS and SASEGT. The CDR3 is made up of 12 amino acids. V was clipped by 6 bases and J by 1 base, with 4 bases between them.

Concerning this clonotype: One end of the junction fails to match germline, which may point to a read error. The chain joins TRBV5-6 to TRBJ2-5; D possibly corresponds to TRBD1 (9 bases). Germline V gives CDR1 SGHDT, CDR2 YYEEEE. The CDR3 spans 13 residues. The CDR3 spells CANSGGQGKTQYF. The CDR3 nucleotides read TGTGCCAACAGCGGGGGACAGGGAAAGACCCAGTACTTC.

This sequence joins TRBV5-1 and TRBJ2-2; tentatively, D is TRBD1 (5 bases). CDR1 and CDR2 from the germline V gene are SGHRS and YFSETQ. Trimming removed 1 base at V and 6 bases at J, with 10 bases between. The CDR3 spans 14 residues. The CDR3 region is CASSLSQGSGELFF. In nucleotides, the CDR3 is TGCGCCAGCAGCTTGTCCCAGGGTTCCGGGGAGCTGTTTTTT.

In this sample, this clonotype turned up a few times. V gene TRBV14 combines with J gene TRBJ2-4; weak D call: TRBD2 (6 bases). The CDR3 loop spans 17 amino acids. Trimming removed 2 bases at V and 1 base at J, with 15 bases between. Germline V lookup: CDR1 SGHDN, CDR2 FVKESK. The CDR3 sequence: CASSQSGGGGAKNIQYF. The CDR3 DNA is TGTGCCAGCAGCCAATCGGGTGGCGGAGGGGCCAAAAACATTCAGTACTTC.

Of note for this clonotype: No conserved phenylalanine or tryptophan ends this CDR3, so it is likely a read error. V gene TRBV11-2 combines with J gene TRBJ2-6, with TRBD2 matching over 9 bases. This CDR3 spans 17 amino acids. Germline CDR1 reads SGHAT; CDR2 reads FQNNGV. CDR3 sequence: CASSLGSGSSGVNVLTL. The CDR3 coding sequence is TGTGCCAGCAGCTTAGGTAGCGGGAGCAGTGGGGTCAACGTCCTGACTTTA.

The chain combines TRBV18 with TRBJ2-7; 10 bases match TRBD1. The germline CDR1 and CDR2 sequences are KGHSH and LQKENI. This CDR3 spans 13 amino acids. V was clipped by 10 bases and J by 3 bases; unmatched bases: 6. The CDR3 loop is CANSRDRGYEQYF. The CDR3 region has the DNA TGTGCCAACTCTCGGGACAGGGGCTACGAGCAGTACTTC. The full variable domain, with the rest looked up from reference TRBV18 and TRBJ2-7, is NAGVMQNPRHLVRRRGQEARLRCSPMKGHSHVYWYRQLPEEGLKFMVYLQKENIIDESGMPKERFSAEFPKEGPSILRIQQVVRGDSAAYFCANSRDRGYEQYFGPGTRLTVT.

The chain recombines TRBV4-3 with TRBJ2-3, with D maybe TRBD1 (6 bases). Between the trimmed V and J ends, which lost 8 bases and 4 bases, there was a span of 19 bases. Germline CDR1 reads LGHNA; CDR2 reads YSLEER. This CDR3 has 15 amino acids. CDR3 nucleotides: TGCGCCAGCCGAACTCGGAACAGGGAATCAGATACGCAGTATTTT. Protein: CASRTRNRESDTQYF.